These 29 T cell receptor beta chains originate from one sample sequenced in a study of T-cell reconstitution after alpha-beta-depleted transplantation in children. Unique molecular identifiers were incorporated into the prepared TCRbeta library. TCRdb re-derived calls from the PCR reads in MiXCR, one entry per CDR3 protein. The sample has roughly 400,000 distinct CDR3 sequences, 20% seen once. Sequencing used PBMCs from the stem cell graft donor, obtained from the stem cell graft. These TCRs come from a human donor who donated a stem cell graft to a child with acute myeloid leukemia.

V is TRBV27 and J is TRBJ2-5; D perhaps matches TRBD2 (5 bases). V lost 2 bases to trimming and J lost 9 bases, with 13 bases between them. The V gene's germline CDR1 is MNHEY and CDR2 SMNVEV (reference sequence). The CDR3 length is 13 residues. The CDR3 reads CASSLTTRSAQYF. DNA for the CDR3: TGTGCCAGCAGTTTAACCACTAGATCGGCCCAGTACTTC.

This clonotype appeared many times. The genes are TRBV5-1 and TRBJ2-1; 7 bases fit TRBD1. CDR3 size: 11 residues. Trimming cost V 4 bases and J 14 bases; bases outside gene matches: 6. The germline V gene encodes CDR1 SGHRS and CDR2 YFSETQ. CDR3 nucleotide sequence: TGCGCCAGCAGCGAGCAGACAGGGAAGTTCTTC. This gives the protein CASSEQTGKFF.

This clonotype has a handful of counts. The genes are TRBV28 and TRBJ2-7, with TRBD1 as a possible D gene (6 bases). Germline V gene lookup returns CDR1 MDHEN and CDR2 SYDVKM. There are 13 residues in the CDR3. V was clipped by 10 bases and J by 1 base, with 14 bases between them. The CDR3 region has the DNA TGTGCCACCAGAAACAGGGATTCCTACGAGCAGTACTTC. This translates into CATRNRDSYEQYF.

There are a few counts of this clonotype. The chain uses TRBV11-2 and TRBJ1-3; D is unresolved. Per germline, CDR1 SGHAT and CDR2 FQNNGV. CDR3 length: 14 residues. Trimming shortened V by 0 bases and J by 1 base, and 4 bases separated the two germline ends. The CDR3 region has the DNA TGTGCCAGCAGCTTAGAACCGTCTGGAAACACCATATATTTT. Translated: CASSLEPSGNTIYF.

V gene TRBV10-3 combines with J gene TRBJ1-1; the D is unclear. Trimming took off 4 bases at V and 2 bases at J, with 11 bases between the two ends. The CDR3 has 14 amino acids. CDR1 ENHRY and CDR2 SYGVKD come from the germline V gene. The CDR3: CAISVEKSNTEAFF. The CDR3 nucleotides are TGTGCCATCAGTGTAGAGAAGAGCAACACTGAAGCTTTCTTT.

Only a few counts were recorded for this clonotype. The V gene is TRBV7-6, the J gene TRBJ1-3, with D perhaps TRBD1 (5 bases). Germline values: CDR1 SGHVS, CDR2 FNYEAQ. The CDR3 has 16 amino acids. V was trimmed by 5 bases and J by 2 bases, leaving 16 bases between them. Here the CDR3 reads CASSDLREFAGNTIYF. The CDR3 coding sequence is TGTGCCAGCAGCGACCTCAGGGAGTTCGCTGGAAACACCATATATTTT.

This clonotype came up many times. The chain is built from TRBV12-3 or TRBV12-4 and TRBJ2-1; D may match TRBD1 or TRBD2 (5 bases each). Trimming stripped 3 bases from V and 6 bases from J, with 15 bases between. The CDR3 extends over 15 amino acids. Here the CDR3 reads CASSFGASLVNEQFF. For the CDR3, the DNA is TGTGCCAGCAGTTTTGGGGCTAGCTTAGTCAATGAGCAGTTCTTC.

The chain has TRBV20-1 and TRBJ2-1, with 8 positions matching TRBD2. Unmatched junction bases numbered 6, after V lost 5 bases and J lost 6 bases. The CDR3 runs 13 residues. The germline V gene has CDR1 DFQATT and CDR2 SNEGSKA (reference sequence). The DNA for the CDR3 is TGCAGTGCTCAGGCTAGCGGGTGCAATGAGCAGTTCTTC. It codes for CSAQASGCNEQFF.

This clonotype was counted only a few times. The V and J genes are TRBV15 and TRBJ1-4; 7 bases are a match to TRBD1. The length of the CDR3 is 15 residues. The germline V gene encodes CDR1 LNHNV and CDR2 YYDKDF (reference sequence). J lost 4 bases, V lost 4 bases, and 6 bases had no gene match. CDR3 sequence reads: CATSIAQGVNEKLFF. The DNA of the CDR3 is TGTGCCACCAGCATCGCTCAGGGGGTTAATGAAAAACTGTTTTTT.

This clonotype was detected only a few times. This chain links TRBV27 with TRBJ2-7, with 7 bases fitting TRBD2. Looked up from germline, CDR1 is MNHEY and CDR2 is SMNVEV (reference sequence). The CDR3 loop spans 14 amino acids. With 3 bases clipped from V and 3 bases from J, the junction kept 5 bases outside the gene matches. CDR3 sequence reads: CASSFAGDGYEQYF. Written as DNA, the CDR3 is TGTGCCAGCAGTTTCGCGGGGGATGGCTACGAGCAGTACTTC.

The CDR3: CASSPLAGAPYEQYF. As DNA, the CDR3 is TGTGCCAGCAGTCCCCTAGCGGGAGCTCCTTACGAGCAGTACTTC. The chain couples TRBV12-3 or TRBV12-4 to TRBJ2-7; 10 bases line up with TRBD2. After removal of 5 bases from V and 4 bases from J, the junction contained 8 bases not matched to a gene. The CDR3 consists of 15 residues.

The chain links TRBV11-3 to TRBJ2-1; D is possibly TRBD2 (6 bases). The CDR3 runs 15 residues. V dropped 0 bases and J dropped 6 bases, with 12 bases sitting between them. Germline CDR1 and CDR2: SGHNT and YENEEA. The chain's CDR3 is CASSLEGGFGNEQFF. In DNA, the CDR3 is TGTGCCAGCAGCTTAGAGGGAGGATTCGGCAATGAGCAGTTCTTC.

This clonotype was counted a few times. The genes are TRBV7-2 and TRBJ2-7, with D possibly TRBD2 on 6 matching bases. Trimming shortened V by 1 base and J by 3 bases, and 13 bases separated the two germline ends. Germline values: CDR1 SGHTA, CDR2 FQGNSA. The CDR3 is 15 amino acids. CDR3 coding DNA: TGTGCCAGCAGCTTAGGGCGGGACGCCTACTACGAGCAGTACTTC. The encoded protein is CASSLGRDAYYEQYF.

This clonotype appeared a few times. J is TRBJ2-7 and V is TRBV4-3; D uncertain. V lost 0 bases and J lost 6, with 9 bases in between. The CDR3 consists of 13 residues. Germline assignment: CDR1 LGHNA and CDR2 YSLEER. The CDR3 sequence is CASSQDRSFEQYF. The CDR3 DNA reads as TGCGCCAGCAGCCAAGATAGAAGCTTCGAGCAGTACTTC.

This clonotype occurred many times. The chain recombines TRBV20-1 with TRBJ2-7; no clear D. There are 15 residues in the CDR3. V was shortened by 0 bases and J by 0 bases, with 12 bases between the two germline ends. From germline, CDR1 is DFQATT and CDR2 SNEGSKA (reference sequence). DNA for the CDR3: TGCAGTGCTAGAGATCGGAAGTCCATCTCCTACGAGCAGTACTTC. Its protein product is CSARDRKSISYEQYF.

This clonotype has a count of ten or more. The V call is TRBV4-2, the J call TRBJ2-5; no clear D. The CDR3 runs to 15 residues. With 1 base removed from V and 4 bases from J, the gap between germline ends came to 13 bases. Per germline, CDR1 LGHNA and CDR2 YNFKEQ. As DNA, the CDR3 is TGTGCCAGCAGCCAAGTCGTTGATTTTTCAGAGACCCAGTACTTC. Protein: CASSQVVDFSETQYF.

This chain connects TRBV5-1 to TRBJ2-3; TRBD2 is a possible D gene (5 bases). V lost 6 bases, J lost 1 base, and 15 bases lay in between. The CDR3 contains 15 residues. The germline CDR1 and CDR2 sequences are SGHRS and YFSETQ. CDR3: CASTSFSGGTDTQYF. The CDR3 DNA follows: TGCGCCAGCACCTCTTTCAGCGGAGGCACAGATACGCAGTATTTT. Looking up the rest from reference TRBV5-1 and TRBJ2-3 gives the full variable domain: KAGVTQTPRYLIKTRGQQVTLSCSPISGHRSVSWYQQTPGQGLQFLFEYFSETQRNKGNFPGRFSGRQFSNSRSEMNVSTLELGDSALYLCASTSFSGGTDTQYFGPGTRLTVL.

This clonotype was seen only a few times. The rearrangement links TRBV20-1 to TRBJ2-3, with D maybe TRBD1 (6 bases). This CDR3 contains 20 residues. Per the germline V gene, CDR1 is DFQATT and CDR2 is SNEGSKA (reference sequence). With 0 bases removed from V and 5 bases from J, the gap between germline ends came to 30 bases. CDR3 sequence: CSARDSAGERWAALGDTQYF. DNA for the CDR3: TGCAGTGCTAGAGATTCGGCAGGGGAGCGTTGGGCAGCGTTGGGAGATACGCAGTATTTT.

This clonotype was found a few times. This chain uses TRBV4-1 with TRBJ1-1; unclear D gene. CDR3 length: 17 amino acids. CDR1 is MGHRA, CDR2 YSYEKL, per germline. Trimming stripped 2 bases from V and 3 bases from J, with 19 bases between. The CDR3 DNA sequence: TGCGCCAGCAGCCAAATTAGTTTAACCCTCCGCGACACTGAAGCTTTCTTT. Its protein is CASSQISLTLRDTEAFF.

This clonotype was recorded a few times. The rearrangement joins TRBV12-3 or TRBV12-4 to TRBJ2-5; D tentatively reads TRBD1 or TRBD2 (6 bases each). The CDR3 loop spans 14 amino acids. Trimming shortened V by 6 bases and J by 5 bases, and 16 bases separated the two germline ends. DNA for the CDR3: TGTGCCAGCAGGCGAGGGGGGCGCGGGGAGACCCAGTACTTC. It translates to CASRRGGRGETQYF.

The chain employs TRBV7-9 and TRBJ2-1; 7 bases map to TRBD1. Germline V gene sequence: CDR1 SEHNR, CDR2 FQNEAQ (reference sequence). CDR3 length: 14 residues. Trimming took 5 bases from V and 6 from J; bases not matched to a gene: 7. This chain's CDR3 is CASSKTGTSNEQFF. The CDR3 DNA is TGTGCCAGCAGCAAGACAGGGACGAGCAATGAGCAGTTCTTC.

Only a few counts were recorded for this clonotype. J is TRBJ2-5 and V is TRBV20-1, with TRBD1 matching over 8 bases. Germline V gene sequence: CDR1 DFQATT, CDR2 SNEGSKA (reference sequence). This CDR3 region has 15 residues. J was trimmed by 1 base and V by 6 bases; bases with no gene match: 10. The CDR3 spells CSAPQPTGAQETQYF. DNA for the CDR3: TGCAGTGCCCCACAACCGACAGGGGCCCAAGAGACCCAGTACTTC.

V is TRBV7-9 and J is TRBJ1-2, with 11 bases identical to TRBD1. CDR3 length equals 15 residues. Germline values: CDR1 SEHNR, CDR2 FQNEAQ (reference sequence). With V trimmed by 6 bases and J by 5 bases, 8 bases remained unmatched. The CDR3 nucleotides read TGTGCCAGCAGTCCCGGGACAGGGGGAAAATATGGCTACACCTTC. The encoded protein is CASSPGTGGKYGYTF.

The chain couples TRBV20-1 to TRBJ2-3; 8 bases match TRBD2. This CDR3 has 17 amino acids. V gave up 4 bases and J gave up 2 bases; unmatched junction bases: 14. Germline loops: CDR1 DFQATT, CDR2 SNEGSKA (reference sequence). In DNA, the CDR3 is TGCAGTGCTACAAAGAGGGGCGGGAGGTCCCCCACAGATACGCAGTATTTT. It encodes CSATKRGGRSPTDTQYF.

The rearrangement joins TRBV7-2 to TRBJ2-6, with D possibly TRBD2 on 6 matching bases. The CDR3 has 15 amino acids. V lost 8 bases and J lost 0, with 11 bases in between. Germline V lookup: CDR1 SGHTA, CDR2 FQGNSA. The CDR3 nucleotides read TGTGCCAGCCAGCGGGTTTTCTCTGGGGCCAACGTCCTGACTTTC. As protein: CASQRVFSGANVLTF.

In this sample, this clonotype turned up a few times. The V call is TRBV12-3 or TRBV12-4, the J call TRBJ2-7, with 9 bases fitting TRBD2. This CDR3 comprises 14 residues. The V segment lost 5 bases and the J segment 7 bases; nucleotides outside the gene matches: 9. CDR3 in DNA: TGTGCCAGCAGTCGTAGCGGGAGCCTCCTGGAGCAGTACTTC. The encoded protein is CASSRSGSLLEQYF.

This clonotype was seen a few times. The V and J genes are TRBV7-9 and TRBJ2-1; tentatively, D is TRBD1 or TRBD2 (5 bases each). This CDR3 has 14 amino acids. Germline values: CDR1 SEHNR, CDR2 FQNEAQ (reference sequence). Trimming pared 5 bases from V and 9 bases from J, leaving 17 bases between. The CDR3 DNA reads as TGTGCCAGCAGCCTATGGGACCGAGAGAGTGAGCAGTTCTTC. Amino acid sequence: CASSLWDRESEQFF.

This rearrangement joins TRBV12-3 or TRBV12-4 to TRBJ1-1; D uncertain. The CDR3 spans 13 residues. V lost 4 bases, J lost 0 bases, and 6 bases lay in between. This CDR3 reads CASSYQLNTEAFF. DNA for the CDR3: TGTGCCAGCAGTTATCAGTTGAACACTGAAGCTTTCTTT.

This clonotype was seen more than once but under ten times. The chain uses TRBV6-1 and TRBJ2-5; a weak D match, TRBD2 (6 bases). The CDR3 consists of 14 residues. Per the germline V gene, CDR1 is MNHNS and CDR2 is SASEGT. Trimming removed 2 bases from V and 7 bases from J, with 14 bases in between. The CDR3 bases are TGTGCCAGCAGTGAACCGGGCAGGGAGGTGACCCAGTACTTC. Encoded protein: CASSEPGREVTQYF.